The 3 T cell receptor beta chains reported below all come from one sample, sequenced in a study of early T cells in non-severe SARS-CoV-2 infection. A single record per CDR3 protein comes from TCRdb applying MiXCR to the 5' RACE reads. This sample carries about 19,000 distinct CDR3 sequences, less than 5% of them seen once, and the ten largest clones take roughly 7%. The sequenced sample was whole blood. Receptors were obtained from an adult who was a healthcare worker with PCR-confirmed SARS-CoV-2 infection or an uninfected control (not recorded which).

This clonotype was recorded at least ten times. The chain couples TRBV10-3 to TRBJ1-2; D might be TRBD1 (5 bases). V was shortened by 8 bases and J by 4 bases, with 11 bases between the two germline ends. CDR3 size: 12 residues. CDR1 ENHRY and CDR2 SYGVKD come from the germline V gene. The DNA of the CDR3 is TGTGCCATCGCCTCTGACAGCTATGGCTACACCTTC. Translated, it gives CAIASDSYGYTF.

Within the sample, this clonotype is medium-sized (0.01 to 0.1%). In nucleotides, the CDR3 is TGTGCCAGCAGCCAAGGTAGCGACCAGACAGGGAAGCTCACCTTC. Translating it yields CASSQGSDQTGKLTF. The gene calls are TRBV3-1 and TRBJ1-2; TRBD1 matches at 7 bases. This CDR3 comprises 15 residues. V shed 1 base, J shed 13 bases, and the junction held 15 bases outside the gene matches. Germline CDR1 is LGHDT and CDR2 is YNNKEL (reference sequence).

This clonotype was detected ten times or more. The CDR3 DNA reads TGTGCCAGCAGCGCCGTCACAGGGCGAGGCGAGCAGTACTTC. This encodes CASSAVTGRGEQYF. This chain connects TRBV9 to TRBJ2-7, with a tentative D call TRBD1 (6 bases). The CDR3 is 14 residues long. Germline CDR1 is SGDLS and CDR2 is YYNGEE. The ends were cut back, 3 bases at V and 6 bases at J, with 16 bases in the middle.